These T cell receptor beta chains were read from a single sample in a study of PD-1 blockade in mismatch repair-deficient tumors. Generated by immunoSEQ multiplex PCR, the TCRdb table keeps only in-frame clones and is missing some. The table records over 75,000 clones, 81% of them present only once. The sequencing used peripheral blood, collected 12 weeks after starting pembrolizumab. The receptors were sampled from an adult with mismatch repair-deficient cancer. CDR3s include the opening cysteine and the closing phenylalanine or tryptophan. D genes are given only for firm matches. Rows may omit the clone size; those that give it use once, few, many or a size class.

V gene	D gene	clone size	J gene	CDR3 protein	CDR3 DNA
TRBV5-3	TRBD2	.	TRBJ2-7	CARSSEKTSGNYEQYF	TGTGCCAGAAGCTCTGAGAAGACTAGCGGGAACTACGAGCAGTACTTC
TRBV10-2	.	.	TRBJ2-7	CASNRGGSDYEQYF	TGCGCCAGCAATCGTGGGGGGTCCGACTACGAGCAGTACTTC
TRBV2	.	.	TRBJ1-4	CASSFDEKLFF	TGTGCCAGCAGTTTTGATGAAAAACTGTTTTTT
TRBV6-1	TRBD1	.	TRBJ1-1	CASSPQGARDTEAFF	TGTGCCAGCAGTCCTCAGGGGGCCAGGGACACTGAAGCTTTCTTT
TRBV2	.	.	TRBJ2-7	CASVSAGPWEQYF	TGTGCCAGCGTATCGGCAGGGCCGTGGGAGCAGTACTTC
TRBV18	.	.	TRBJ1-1	CASSPGQVNTEAFF	TGTGCCAGCTCACCCGGACAAGTGAACACTGAAGCTTTCTTT
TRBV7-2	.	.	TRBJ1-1	CASSLGQGTEAFF	TGTGCCAGCAGCTTAGGGCAGGGCACTGAAGCTTTCTTT
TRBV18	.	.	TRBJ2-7	CASSRAGSTYEQYF	TGTGCCAGCTCCCGGGCCGGCAGTACCTACGAGCAGTACTTC
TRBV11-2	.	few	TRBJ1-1	CASSRQTVLNTEAFF	TGTGCCAGCAGCCGCCAGACAGTACTGAACACTGAAGCTTTCTTT
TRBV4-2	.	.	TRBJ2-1	CASSQNRAIYNEQFF	TGTGCCAGCAGCCAGAACCGGGCAATCTACAATGAGCAGTTCTTC
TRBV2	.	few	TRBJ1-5	CASSQRQSNQPQHF	TGTGCCAGCAGTCAGAGACAGTCCAATCAGCCCCAGCATTTT
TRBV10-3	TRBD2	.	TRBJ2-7	CAISISAGGAYEQYF	TGTGCCATCAGTATCTCAGCGGGAGGTGCCTACGAGCAGTACTTC
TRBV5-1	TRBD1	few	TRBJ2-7	CASSLVQGDEQYF	TGCGCCAGCAGCTTGGTCCAGGGGGACGAGCAGTACTTC
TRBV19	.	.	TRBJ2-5	CASSIEELGTQYF	TGTGCCAGTAGTATCGAGGAGTTGGGGACCCAGTACTTC
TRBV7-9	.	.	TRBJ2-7	CASSLASGGGGAVQF	TGTGCCAGCAGCTTAGCGTCTGGGGGAGGGGGCGCAGTTCAGTTC